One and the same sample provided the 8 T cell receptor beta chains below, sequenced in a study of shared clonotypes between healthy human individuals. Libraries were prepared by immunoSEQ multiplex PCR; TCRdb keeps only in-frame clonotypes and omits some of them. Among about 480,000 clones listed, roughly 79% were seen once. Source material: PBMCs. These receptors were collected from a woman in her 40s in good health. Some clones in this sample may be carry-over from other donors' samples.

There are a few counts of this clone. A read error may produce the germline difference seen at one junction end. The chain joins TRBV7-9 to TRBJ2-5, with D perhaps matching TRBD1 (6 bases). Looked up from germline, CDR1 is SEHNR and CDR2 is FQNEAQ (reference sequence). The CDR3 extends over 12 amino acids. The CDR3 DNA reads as TGTGCCTGCAGGGGTGACGGGGAGACCCAGTACTTC. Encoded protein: CACRGDGETQYF.

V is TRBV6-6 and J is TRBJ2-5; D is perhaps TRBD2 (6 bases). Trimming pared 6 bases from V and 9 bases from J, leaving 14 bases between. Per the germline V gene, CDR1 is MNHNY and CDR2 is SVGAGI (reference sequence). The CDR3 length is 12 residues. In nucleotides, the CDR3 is TGTGCCAGCAGCCGAGCGGGCGAGGCCCAGTACTTC. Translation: CASSRAGEAQYF.

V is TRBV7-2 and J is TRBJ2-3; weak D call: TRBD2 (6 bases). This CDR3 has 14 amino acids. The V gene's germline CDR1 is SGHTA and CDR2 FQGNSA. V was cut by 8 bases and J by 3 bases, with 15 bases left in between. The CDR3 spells CASRYGSQTDTQYF. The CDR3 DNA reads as TGTGCCAGCCGTTACGGGAGTCAGACAGATACGCAGTATTTT.

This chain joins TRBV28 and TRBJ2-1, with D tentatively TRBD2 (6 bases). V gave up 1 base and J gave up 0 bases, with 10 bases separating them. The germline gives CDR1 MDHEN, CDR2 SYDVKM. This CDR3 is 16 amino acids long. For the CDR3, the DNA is TGTGCCAGCAGTTTATTGGGGGGTTCCTCCTACAATGAGCAGTTCTTC. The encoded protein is CASSLLGGSSYNEQFF.

CDR3 nucleotides: TGCGCCAGCAGCCCCTCAGAGGCGGGAGCAGAGACCCAGTACTTC. Protein product: CASSPSEAGAETQYF. The chain combines TRBV4-1 with TRBJ2-5; 7 bases agree with TRBD2. The length of the CDR3 is 15 residues. The V and J ends lost 4 bases and 4 bases, in that order; junction bases with no gene match: 9. CDR1 MGHRA and CDR2 YSYEKL come from the germline V gene.

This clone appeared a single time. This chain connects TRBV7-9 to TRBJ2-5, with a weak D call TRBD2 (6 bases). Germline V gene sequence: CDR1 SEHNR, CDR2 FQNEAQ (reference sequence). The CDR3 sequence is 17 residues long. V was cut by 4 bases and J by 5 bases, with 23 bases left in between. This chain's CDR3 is CASSSPERVFGLETQYF. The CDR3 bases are TGTGCCAGCAGCTCCCCCGAGCGGGTGTTTGGATTGGAGACCCAGTACTTC.

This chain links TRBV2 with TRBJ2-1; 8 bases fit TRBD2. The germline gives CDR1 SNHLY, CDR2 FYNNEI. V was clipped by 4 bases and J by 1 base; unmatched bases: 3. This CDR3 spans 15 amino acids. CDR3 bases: TGTGCCAGCAGTGCGACTAGCGAATCCTACAATGAGCAGTTCTTC. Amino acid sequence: CASSATSESYNEQFF. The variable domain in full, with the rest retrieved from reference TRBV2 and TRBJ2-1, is EPEVTQTPSHQVTQMGQEVILRCVPISNHLYFYWYRQILGQKVEFLVSFYNNEISEKSEIFDDQFSVERPDGSNFTLKIRSTKLEDSAMYFCASSATSESYNEQFFGPGTRLTVL.

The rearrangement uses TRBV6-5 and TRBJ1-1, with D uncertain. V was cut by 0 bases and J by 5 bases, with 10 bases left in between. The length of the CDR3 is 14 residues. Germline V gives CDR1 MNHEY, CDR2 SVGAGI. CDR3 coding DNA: TGTGCCAGCAGTTACTCTTGGGGAGGGACTGAAGCTTTCTTT. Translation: CASSYSWGGTEAFF.